This TCR beta chain emerged from a study of blood T cell repertoires in COVID-19. About the study: Spain, Italy and the United States supplied samples that represented acute and convalescent COVID-19. T cells, B-cell-depleted T cells, or PBMCs supplied cDNA or gDNA.

The CDR3 length is 15 residues. The germline V gene encodes CDR1 SGHAT and CDR2 FQNNGV. Deletions cut 1 base from V and 2 bases from J, with 10 bases between. Per the original methods: Estimation of nucleated cell counts relied on the amplification of reference gene primers. Clones were sequenced by immunoSEQ multiplex PCR, and TCRdb holds only the in-frame ones, with some missing. V and J calls plus clone size are reproduced from that table; the DNA served to infer D and trimming. The sample lists fewer than 300,000 clones; 88% were seen once. The origin of this receptor is a woman in her 40s who had recovered from COVID-19. The chain carries TRBV11-2 and TRBJ2-3, with unresolved D. The sequencing sample was made of peripheral blood. CDR3 sequence reads: CASSLATGPTDTQYF. The CDR3 region has the DNA TGTGCCAGCAGCTTAGCGACTGGTCCCACAGATACGCAGTATTTT. Full variable domain (remainder filled in from reference TRBV11-2 and TRBJ2-3): EAGVAQSPRYKIIEKRQSVAFWCNPISGHATLYWYQQILGQGPKLLIQFQNNGVVDDSQLPKDRFSAERLKGVDSTLKIQPAKLEDSAVYLCASSLATGPTDTQYFGPGTRLTVL.